This T cell receptor beta chain came from a study of cytomegalovirus exposure and HLA in healthy donors. PCR primers comprised 60 Vbeta and 13 Jbeta primers. The assay was immunoSEQ multiplex PCR, and TCRdb's table has in-frame clones only and misses some. The sample includes 100,000 or so clones, approximately 84% seen only once; the top ten take around 2.3%. Concerning this clone itself: The antigen remains unidentified.

Study-level findings and limits: Overall, 164 TCR beta chains were annotated as cytomegalovirus-associated. Later analysis placed DRB1 highest and HLA-C lowest in TCR association rates, which differed by HLA locus.

The germline V and J ends were trimmed by 3 bases and 4 bases, with 7 bases remaining between them. The germline V gene encodes CDR1 SGDLS and CDR2 YYNGEE. The CDR3 has 13 residues. The sequence derives from a man younger than 30 in good health and CMV-seronegative. V gene TRBV9 combines with J gene TRBJ2-2; D is unresolved. Specimen: PBMCs. CDR3: CASSATGTGELFF. The CDR3 DNA follows: TGTGCCAGCAGCGCTACGGGCACCGGGGAGCTGTTTTTT.